This paragraph reports one T cell receptor (beta chain). Its antigen is unidentified. This sample was taken from a study of chemoradiotherapy in HPV16-positive cancers. Overall study context: Candidate HPV-specific clones and shared TCR motifs came from a couple of HPV16-positive patients.

Assay: immunoSEQ multiplex PCR; the TCRdb copy retains only in-frame clones and omits some. Here the sample spans fewer than 8,000 clones, under 90% being singletons. Repeated repertoire sampling spanned the course of chemoradiotherapy. The CDR3 is 13 residues long. The trim removed 8 bases at V and 5 bases at J, leaving 6 bases unmatched. The germline V gene has CDR1 MGHDK and CDR2 SYGVNS. Study-wide findings and caveats: Functional assays defining HPV-specific T cells used only a couple of HPV16-positive patients. Candidate HPV-specific clones and E7-related TCR motifs grew in tumor during treatment.

The chain joins TRBV25-1 to TRBJ1-1, with 9 bases identical to TRBD1. The source of this sequence is a human donor with HPV-associated anogenital cancer. The input for sequencing was tumor tissue, taken from a patient who underwent chemoradiotherapy. In DNA, the CDR3 is TGTGCCAGCGCGACAGGGGGTAGGACTGAAGCTTTCTTT. It yields the protein CASATGGRTEAFF.